This T cell receptor beta chain was captured by sequencing in a study of CD8 T cells in Susac syndrome. An amount of RNA that ranged from roughly 0.5 to 1 ug was reverse transcribed with random hexamers. TCRdb analysed the immunoSEQ multiplex PCR reads with MiXCR anew, one entry per CDR3 protein. Among around 200,000 distinct CDR3 sequences listed, approximately 96% were seen once. J lost 4 bases, V lost 6 bases, and 8 bases had no gene match. The length of the CDR3 is 14 residues. Germline CDR1 is ENHRY and CDR2 is SYGVKD. This chain links TRBV10-3 with TRBJ2-5; TRBD2 aligns across 7 bases. This TCR derives from a human donor with multiple sclerosis. Specimen: CD4+ T cells from PBMCs. Here the CDR3 DNA reads TGTGCCATCAGAGAAAGGGACTACCCAGAGACCCAGTACTTC. This gives the protein CAIRERDYPETQYF.